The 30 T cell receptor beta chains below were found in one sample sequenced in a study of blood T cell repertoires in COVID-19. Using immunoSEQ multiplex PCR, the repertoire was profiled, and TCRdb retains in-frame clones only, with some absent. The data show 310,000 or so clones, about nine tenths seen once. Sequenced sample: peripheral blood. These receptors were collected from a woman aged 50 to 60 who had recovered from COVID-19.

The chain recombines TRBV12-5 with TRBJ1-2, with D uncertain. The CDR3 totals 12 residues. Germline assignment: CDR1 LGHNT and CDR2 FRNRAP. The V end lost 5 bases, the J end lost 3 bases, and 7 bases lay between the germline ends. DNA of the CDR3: TGTGCTAGTGGTCTCCTTTACTATGGCTACACCTTC. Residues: CASGLLYYGYTF.

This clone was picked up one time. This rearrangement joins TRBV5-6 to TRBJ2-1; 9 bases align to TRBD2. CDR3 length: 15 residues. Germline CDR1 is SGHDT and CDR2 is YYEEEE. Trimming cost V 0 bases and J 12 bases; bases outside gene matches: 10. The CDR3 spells CASSLALAGLRGQFF. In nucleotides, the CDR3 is TGTGCCAGCAGCTTGGCGCTAGCGGGGCTCAGGGGGCAGTTCTTC.

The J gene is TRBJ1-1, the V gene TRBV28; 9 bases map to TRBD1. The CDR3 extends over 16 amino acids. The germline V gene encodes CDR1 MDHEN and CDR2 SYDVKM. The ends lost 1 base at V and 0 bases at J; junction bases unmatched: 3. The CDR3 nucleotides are TGTGCCAGCAGTTTATTGGGGACAGGGATGAACACTGAAGCTTTCTTT. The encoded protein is CASSLLGTGMNTEAFF.

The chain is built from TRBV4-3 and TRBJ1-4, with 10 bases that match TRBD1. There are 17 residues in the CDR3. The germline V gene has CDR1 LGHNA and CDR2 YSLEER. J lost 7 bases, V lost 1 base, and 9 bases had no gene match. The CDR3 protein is CASSQGGSRTGGEKLFF. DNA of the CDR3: TGCGCCAGCAGCCAAGGGGGTTCGAGGACAGGGGGTGAAAAACTGTTTTTT.

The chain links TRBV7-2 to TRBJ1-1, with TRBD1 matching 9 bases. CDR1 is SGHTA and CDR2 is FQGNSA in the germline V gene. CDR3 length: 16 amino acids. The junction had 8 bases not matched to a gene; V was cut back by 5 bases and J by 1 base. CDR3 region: CASSPIGGQGNTEAFF. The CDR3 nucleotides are TGTGCCAGCAGCCCAATAGGGGGACAGGGGAACACTGAAGCTTTCTTT.

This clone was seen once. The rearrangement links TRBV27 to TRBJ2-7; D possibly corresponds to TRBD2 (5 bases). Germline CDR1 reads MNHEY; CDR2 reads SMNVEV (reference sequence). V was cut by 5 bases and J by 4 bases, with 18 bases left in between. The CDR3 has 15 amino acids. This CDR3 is CASSPPGRARYEQYF. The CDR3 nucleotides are TGTGCCAGCAGTCCCCCCGGGCGGGCCCGGTACGAGCAGTACTTC.

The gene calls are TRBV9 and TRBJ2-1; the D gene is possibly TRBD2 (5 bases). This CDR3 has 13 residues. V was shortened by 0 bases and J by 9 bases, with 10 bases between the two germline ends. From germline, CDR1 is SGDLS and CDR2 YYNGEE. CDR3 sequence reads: CASSVGGRGEQFF. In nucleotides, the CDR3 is TGTGCCAGCAGCGTAGGGGGTCGGGGTGAGCAGTTCTTC.

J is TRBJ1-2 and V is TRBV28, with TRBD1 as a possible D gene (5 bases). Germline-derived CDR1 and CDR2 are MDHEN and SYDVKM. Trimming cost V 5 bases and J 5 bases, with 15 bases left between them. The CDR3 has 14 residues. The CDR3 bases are TGTGCCAGCAGTCCCCCCGGGGGATGGTATGGCTACACCTTC. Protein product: CASSPPGGWYGYTF.

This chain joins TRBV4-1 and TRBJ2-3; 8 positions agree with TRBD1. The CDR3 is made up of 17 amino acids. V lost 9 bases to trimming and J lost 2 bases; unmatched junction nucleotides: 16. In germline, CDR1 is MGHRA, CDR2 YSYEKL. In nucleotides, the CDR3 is TGCGCCAGTTCGACAGGGGTCCCTATTTATTTCACAGATACGCAGTATTTT. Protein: CASSTGVPIYFTDTQYF.

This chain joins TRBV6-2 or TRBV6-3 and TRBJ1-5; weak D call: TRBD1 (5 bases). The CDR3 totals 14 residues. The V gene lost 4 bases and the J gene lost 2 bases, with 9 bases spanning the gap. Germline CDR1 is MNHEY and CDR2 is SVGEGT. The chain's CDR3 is CASSWSGGNQPQHF. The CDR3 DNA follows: TGTGCCAGCAGTTGGTCGGGGGGCAATCAGCCCCAGCATTTT.

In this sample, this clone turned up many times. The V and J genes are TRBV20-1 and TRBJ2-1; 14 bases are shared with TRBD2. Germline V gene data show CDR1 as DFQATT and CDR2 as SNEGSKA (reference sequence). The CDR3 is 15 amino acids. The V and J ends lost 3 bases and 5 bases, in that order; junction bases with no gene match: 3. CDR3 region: CSASGTSGRNNEQFF. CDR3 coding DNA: TGCAGTGCTAGTGGGACTAGCGGGAGAAACAATGAGCAGTTCTTC.

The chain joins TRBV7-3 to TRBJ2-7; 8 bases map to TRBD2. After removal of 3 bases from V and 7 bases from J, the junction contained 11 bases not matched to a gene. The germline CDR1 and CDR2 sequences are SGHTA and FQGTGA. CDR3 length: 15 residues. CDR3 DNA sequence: TGTGCCAGCAGCTTGAGCGGGAGATCATCTGAAGAGCAGTACTTC. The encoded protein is CASSLSGRSSEEQYF.

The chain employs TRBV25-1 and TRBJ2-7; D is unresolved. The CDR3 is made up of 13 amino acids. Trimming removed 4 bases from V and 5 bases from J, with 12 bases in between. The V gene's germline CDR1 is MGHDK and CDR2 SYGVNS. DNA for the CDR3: TGTGCCAGCAGTGTCCGCCCCAGCGACGAGCAGTACTTC. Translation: CASSVRPSDEQYF.

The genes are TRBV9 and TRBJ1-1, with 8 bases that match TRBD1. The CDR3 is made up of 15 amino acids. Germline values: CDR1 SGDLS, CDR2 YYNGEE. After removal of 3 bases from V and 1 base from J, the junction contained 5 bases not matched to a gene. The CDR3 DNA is TGTGCCAGCAGCGCCCGACAGGGGCCGAACACTGAAGCTTTCTTT. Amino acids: CASSARQGPNTEAFF.

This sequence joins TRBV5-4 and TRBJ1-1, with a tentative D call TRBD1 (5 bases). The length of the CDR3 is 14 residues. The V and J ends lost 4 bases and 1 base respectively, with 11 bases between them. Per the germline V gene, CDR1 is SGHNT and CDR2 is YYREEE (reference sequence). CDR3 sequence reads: CASSALRENTEAFF. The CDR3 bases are TGTGCCAGCAGCGCCCTCAGGGAGAACACTGAAGCTTTCTTT.

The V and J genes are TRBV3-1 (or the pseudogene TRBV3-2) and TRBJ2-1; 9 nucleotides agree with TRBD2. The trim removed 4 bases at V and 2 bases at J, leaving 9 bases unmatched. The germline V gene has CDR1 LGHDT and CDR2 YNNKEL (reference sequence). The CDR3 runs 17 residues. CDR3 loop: CASSPGVGGRAYNEQFF. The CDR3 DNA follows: TGTGCCAGCAGCCCCGGGGTTGGCGGGAGGGCCTACAATGAGCAGTTCTTC.

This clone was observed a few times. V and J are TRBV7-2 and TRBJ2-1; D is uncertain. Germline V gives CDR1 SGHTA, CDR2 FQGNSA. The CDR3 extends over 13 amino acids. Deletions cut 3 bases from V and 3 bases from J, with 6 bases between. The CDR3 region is CASSFNSYNEQFF. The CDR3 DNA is TGTGCCAGCAGCTTCAACAGCTACAATGAGCAGTTCTTC.

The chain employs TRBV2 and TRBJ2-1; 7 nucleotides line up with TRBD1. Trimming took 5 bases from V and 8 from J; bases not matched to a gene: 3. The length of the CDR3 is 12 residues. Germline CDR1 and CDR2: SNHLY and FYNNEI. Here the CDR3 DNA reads TGTGCCAGCAGTCAGGGGGTCTATGAGCAGTTCTTC. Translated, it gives CASSQGVYEQFF.

The CDR3, as DNA: TGCGCCAGCAGCCAAGTTCCAGCGGGAGACCCCTACAATGAGCAGTTCTTC. Translated: CASSQVPAGDPYNEQFF. The rearrangement links TRBV4-3 to TRBJ2-1; TRBD2 agrees at 8 bases. The CDR3 runs 17 residues. Losses at the gene ends were 1 base for V and 2 bases for J; bases not matched to a gene: 7. Germline lookup yields CDR1 LGHNA and CDR2 YSLEER.

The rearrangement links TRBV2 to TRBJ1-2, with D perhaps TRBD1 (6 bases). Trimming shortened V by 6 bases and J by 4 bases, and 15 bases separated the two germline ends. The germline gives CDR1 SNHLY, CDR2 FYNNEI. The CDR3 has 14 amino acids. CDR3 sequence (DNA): TGTGCCAGCAGGAAAAACAGGGATGGCTATGGCTACACCTTC. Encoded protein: CASRKNRDGYGYTF.

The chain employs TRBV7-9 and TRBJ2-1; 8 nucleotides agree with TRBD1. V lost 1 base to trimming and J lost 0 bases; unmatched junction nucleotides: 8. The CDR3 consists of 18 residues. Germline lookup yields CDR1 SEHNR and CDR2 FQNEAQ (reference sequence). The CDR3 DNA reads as TGTGCCAGCAGCTTAGGGGGGACAGGACCTAGCTCCTACAATGAGCAGTTCTTC. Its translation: CASSLGGTGPSSYNEQFF.

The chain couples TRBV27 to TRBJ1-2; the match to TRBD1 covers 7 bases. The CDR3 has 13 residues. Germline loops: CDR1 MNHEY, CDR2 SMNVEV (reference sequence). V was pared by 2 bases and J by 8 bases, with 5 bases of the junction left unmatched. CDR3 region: CASSLVGGNGYTF. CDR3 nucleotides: TGTGCCAGCAGTTTAGTAGGGGGCAACGGCTACACCTTC.

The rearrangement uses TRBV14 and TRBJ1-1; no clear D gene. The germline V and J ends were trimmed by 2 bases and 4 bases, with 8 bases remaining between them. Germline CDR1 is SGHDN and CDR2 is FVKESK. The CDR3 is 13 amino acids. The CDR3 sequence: CASSQYEGTEAFF. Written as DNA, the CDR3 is TGTGCCAGCAGCCAATATGAGGGCACTGAAGCTTTCTTT.

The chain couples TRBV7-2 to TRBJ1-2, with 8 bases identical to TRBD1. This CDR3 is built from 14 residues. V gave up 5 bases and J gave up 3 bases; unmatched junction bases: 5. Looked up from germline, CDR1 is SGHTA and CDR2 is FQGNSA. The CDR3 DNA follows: TGTGCCAGCAGCGGACGGACAGGGCACTATGGCTACACCTTC. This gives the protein CASSGRTGHYGYTF.

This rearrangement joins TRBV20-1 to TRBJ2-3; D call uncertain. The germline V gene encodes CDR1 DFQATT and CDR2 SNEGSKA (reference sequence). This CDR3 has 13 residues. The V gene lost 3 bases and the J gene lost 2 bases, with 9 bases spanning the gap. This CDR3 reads CSASRLYTDTQYF. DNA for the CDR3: TGCAGTGCTAGTAGACTTTACACAGATACGCAGTATTTT.

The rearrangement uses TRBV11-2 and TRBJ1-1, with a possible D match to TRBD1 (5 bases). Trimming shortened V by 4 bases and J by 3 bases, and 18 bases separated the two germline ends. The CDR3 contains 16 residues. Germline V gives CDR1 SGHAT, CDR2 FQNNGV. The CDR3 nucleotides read TGTGCCAGCAGCTGGGATCCCGCAGGGTACGACACTGAAGCTTTCTTT. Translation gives CASSWDPAGYDTEAFF.

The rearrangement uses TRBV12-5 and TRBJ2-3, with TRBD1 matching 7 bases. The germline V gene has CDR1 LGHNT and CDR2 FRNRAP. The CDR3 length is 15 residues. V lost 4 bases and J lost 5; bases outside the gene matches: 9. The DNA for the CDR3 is TGTGCTAGTGGTTGGGGACAGCATGAGGGAGATACGCAGTATTTT. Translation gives CASGWGQHEGDTQYF. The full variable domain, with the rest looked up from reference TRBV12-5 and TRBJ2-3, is DARVTQTPRHKVTEMGQEVTMRCQPILGHNTVFWYRQTMMQGLELLAYFRNRAPLDDSGMPKDRFSAEMPDATLATLKIQPSEPRDSAVYFCASGWGQHEGDTQYFGPGTRLTVL.

The CDR3 nucleotides read TGTGCCAGCAGCCAAAGGGGAAGGGTGGGCACAGATACGCAGTATTTT. This translates into CASSQRGRVGTDTQYF. This chain joins TRBV4-2 and TRBJ2-3; D is perhaps TRBD1 (5 bases). There are 16 residues in the CDR3. V lost 2 bases and J lost 1, with 13 bases in between. In germline, CDR1 is LGHNA, CDR2 YNFKEQ.

For the CDR3, the DNA is TGTGCCAGCAGTGAAGGACAGTCCACTTTTGATGGCTACACCTTC. Translated, it gives CASSEGQSTFDGYTF. This chain links TRBV6-1 with TRBJ1-2; tentatively, D is TRBD1 (5 bases). Germline V gene data show CDR1 as MNHNS and CDR2 as SASEGT. The CDR3 spans 15 residues. Deletions cut 1 base from V and 6 bases from J, with 15 bases between.

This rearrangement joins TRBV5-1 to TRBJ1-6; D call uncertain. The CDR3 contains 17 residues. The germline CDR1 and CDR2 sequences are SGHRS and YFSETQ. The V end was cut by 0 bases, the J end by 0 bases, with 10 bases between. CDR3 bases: TGCGCCAGCAGCTTGGAGGGAGGTAGCTCCTATAATTCACCCCTCCACTTT. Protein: CASSLEGGSSYNSPLHF. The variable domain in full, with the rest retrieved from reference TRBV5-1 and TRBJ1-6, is KAGVTQTPRYLIKTRGQQVTLSCSPISGHRSVSWYQQTPGQGLQFLFEYFSETQRNKGNFPGRFSGRQFSNSRSEMNVSTLELGDSALYLCASSLEGGSSYNSPLHFGNGTRLTVT.